This TCR beta chain was observed in a study of T cell changes during pregnancy in multiple sclerosis. Assay: immunoSEQ multiplex PCR; the TCRdb copy retains only in-frame clones and omits some. The profile shows around 69,000 clones, more than 80% of them singletons. Trimming removed 0 bases from V and 0 bases from J, with 10 bases in between. The CDR3 spans 15 residues. The germline V gene encodes CDR1 SGHKS and CDR2 YYEKEE (reference sequence). The sample here was peripheral blood, taken in the second trimester of pregnancy. V gene TRBV5-5 combines with J gene TRBJ2-7; D possibly corresponds to TRBD1 (5 bases). The clonotype was recovered from a female donor in good health, enrolled as a control in a pregnancy study. CDR3 coding DNA: TGTGCCAGCAGCTTGGATTTCAGGGTCTCCTACGAGCAGTACTTC. Translation gives CASSLDFRVSYEQYF.